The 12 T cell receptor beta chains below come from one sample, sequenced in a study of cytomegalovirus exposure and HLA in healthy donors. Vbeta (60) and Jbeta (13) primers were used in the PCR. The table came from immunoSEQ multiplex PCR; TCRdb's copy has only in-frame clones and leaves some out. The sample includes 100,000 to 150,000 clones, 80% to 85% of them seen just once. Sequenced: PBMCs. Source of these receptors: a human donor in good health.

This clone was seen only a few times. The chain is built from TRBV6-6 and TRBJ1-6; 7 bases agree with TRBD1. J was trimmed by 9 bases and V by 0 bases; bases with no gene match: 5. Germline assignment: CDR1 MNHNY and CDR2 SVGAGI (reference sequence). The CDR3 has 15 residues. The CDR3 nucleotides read TGTGCCAGCAGTTACTCGCCCGGACAGGCTTCACCCCTCCACTTT. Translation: CASSYSPGQASPLHF.

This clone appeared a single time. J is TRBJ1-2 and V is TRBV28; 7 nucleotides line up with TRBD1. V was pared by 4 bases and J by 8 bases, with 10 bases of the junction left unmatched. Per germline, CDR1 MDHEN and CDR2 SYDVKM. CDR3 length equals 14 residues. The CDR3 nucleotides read TGTGCCAGCAGTTCCACAGGGGAACCGGGAGGCTACACCTTC. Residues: CASSSTGEPGGYTF.

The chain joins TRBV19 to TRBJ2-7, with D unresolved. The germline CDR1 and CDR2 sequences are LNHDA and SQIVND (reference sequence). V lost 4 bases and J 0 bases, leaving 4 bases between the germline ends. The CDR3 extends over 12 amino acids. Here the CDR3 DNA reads TGTGCCAGTAGTACCAGCTCCTACGAGCAGTACTTC. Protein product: CASSTSSYEQYF.

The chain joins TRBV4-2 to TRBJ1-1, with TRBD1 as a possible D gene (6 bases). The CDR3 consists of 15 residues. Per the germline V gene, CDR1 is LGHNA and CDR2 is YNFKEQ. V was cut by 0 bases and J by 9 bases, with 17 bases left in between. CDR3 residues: CASSQDPTGIAQAFF. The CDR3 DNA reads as TGTGCCAGCAGCCAAGATCCCACAGGGATCGCACAAGCTTTCTTT.

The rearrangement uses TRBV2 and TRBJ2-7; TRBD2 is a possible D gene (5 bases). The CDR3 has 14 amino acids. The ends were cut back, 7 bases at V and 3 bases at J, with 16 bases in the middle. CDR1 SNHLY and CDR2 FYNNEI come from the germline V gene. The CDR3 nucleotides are TGTGCCAGCAAGAGGGTCTCTACTATCTACGAGCAGTACTTC. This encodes CASKRVSTIYEQYF.

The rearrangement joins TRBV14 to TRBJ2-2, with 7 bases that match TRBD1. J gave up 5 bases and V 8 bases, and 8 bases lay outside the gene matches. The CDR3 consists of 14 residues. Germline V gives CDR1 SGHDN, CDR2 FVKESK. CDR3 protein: CASSETGFTGELFF. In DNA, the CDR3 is TGTGCCAGCTCTGAGACAGGGTTTACCGGGGAGCTGTTTTTT.

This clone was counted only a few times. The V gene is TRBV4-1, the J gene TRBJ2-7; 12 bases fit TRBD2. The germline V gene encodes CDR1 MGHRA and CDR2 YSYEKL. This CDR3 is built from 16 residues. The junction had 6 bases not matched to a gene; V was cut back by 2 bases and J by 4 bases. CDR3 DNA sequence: TGCGCCAGCAGCCAATGGTCTAGCGGGGGGGAATACGAGCAGTACTTC. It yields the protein CASSQWSSGGEYEQYF.

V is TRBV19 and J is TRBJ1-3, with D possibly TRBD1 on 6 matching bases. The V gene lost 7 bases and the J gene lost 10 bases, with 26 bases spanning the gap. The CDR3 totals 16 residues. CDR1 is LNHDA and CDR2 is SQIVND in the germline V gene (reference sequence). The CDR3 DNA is TGTGCCAGTACCCACCCGGCGGGGGCGAAGATCGGGACCATATATTTT. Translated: CASTHPAGAKIGTIYF.

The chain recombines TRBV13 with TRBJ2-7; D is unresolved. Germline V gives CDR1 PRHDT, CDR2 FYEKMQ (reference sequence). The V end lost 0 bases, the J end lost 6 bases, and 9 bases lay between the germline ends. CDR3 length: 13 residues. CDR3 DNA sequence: TGTGCCAGCAGCTTAGGGGCGAGACTCGAGCAGTACTTC. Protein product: CASSLGARLEQYF.

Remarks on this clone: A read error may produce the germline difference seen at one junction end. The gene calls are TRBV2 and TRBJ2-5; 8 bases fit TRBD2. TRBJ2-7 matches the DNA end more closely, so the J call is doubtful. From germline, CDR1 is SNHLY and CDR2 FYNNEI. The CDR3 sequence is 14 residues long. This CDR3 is CASSEAGAGYEQYF. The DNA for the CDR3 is TGTGCCAGCAGCGAAGCGGGGGCAGGCTACGAGCAGTACTTC.

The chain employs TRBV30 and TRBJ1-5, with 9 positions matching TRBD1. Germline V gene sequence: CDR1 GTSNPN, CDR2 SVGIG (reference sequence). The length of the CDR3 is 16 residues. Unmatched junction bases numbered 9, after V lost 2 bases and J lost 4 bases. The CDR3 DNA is TGTGCCTGGAGTAACTTAAGGGGGACAGGGAATCAGCCCCAGCATTTT. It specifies CAWSNLRGTGNQPQHF.

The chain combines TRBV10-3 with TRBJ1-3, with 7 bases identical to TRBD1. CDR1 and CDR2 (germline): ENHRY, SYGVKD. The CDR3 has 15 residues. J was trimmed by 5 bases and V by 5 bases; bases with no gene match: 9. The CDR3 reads CAISPRGDSRNTIYF. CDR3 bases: TGTGCCATCAGTCCCAGGGGGGACAGTAGAAACACCATATATTTT.